These 4 T cell receptor beta chains share one sample of origin, sequenced in a study of neurological immune-mediated disorders. MiXCR was run by TCRdb on the 5' RACE reads, yielding one entry per CDR3 protein. The table shows fewer than 85,000 distinct CDR3 sequences, with around 4.6% occurring only once. Sequencing used PBMCs. Receptors originate from a woman aged 25-40 years with multiple sclerosis.

This clonotype was found many times. The V and J genes are TRBV20-1 and TRBJ1-3; D is possibly TRBD1 (6 bases). CDR1 DFQATT and CDR2 SNEGSKA come from the germline V gene (reference sequence). The CDR3 totals 14 residues. Between the trimmed V and J ends, which lost 6 bases and 2 bases, there was a span of 14 bases. The CDR3 DNA follows: TGCAGTGCCACAGAACAGGGTACTGGAAACACCATATATTTT. Translated, it gives CSATEQGTGNTIYF.

In its sample, this clonotype was seen many times. The V and J genes are TRBV5-1 and TRBJ1-1; possible D gene TRBD1, 5 bases. CDR1 is SGHRS, CDR2 YFSETQ, per germline. V lost 4 bases and J 3 bases, leaving 10 bases between the germline ends. The CDR3 totals 13 residues. The CDR3: CASSPDSYTEAFF. In DNA form, the CDR3 reads TGCGCCAGCAGCCCTGACAGCTACACTGAAGCTTTCTTT.

This clonotype occurred a few times. The gene calls are TRBV7-9 and TRBJ2-3; D may correspond to TRBD1 or TRBD2 (5 bases each). The V gene lost 5 bases and the J gene lost 2 bases, with 17 bases spanning the gap. CDR1 and CDR2 from the germline V gene are SEHNR and FQNEAQ (reference sequence). The CDR3 extends over 16 amino acids. The CDR3 DNA reads TGTGCCAGCAGCCCGGGGACGGAGGCTTTCACAGATACGCAGTATTTT. As protein: CASSPGTEAFTDTQYF.

This clonotype was counted many times. The V call is TRBV7-8, the J call TRBJ2-7; either TRBD1 or TRBD2 may supply D (6 bases each). The ends were cut back, 7 bases at V and 4 bases at J, with 17 bases in the middle. Germline lookup yields CDR1 SGHVS and CDR2 FQNEAQ. The CDR3 runs 14 residues. CDR3 nucleotides: TGTGCCAGCACGGAGGGGGGCTCTTATTACGAGCAGTACTTC. Translated: CASTEGGSYYEQYF.